This T cell receptor (beta chain) was documented in a study of beta chain features in type 1 diabetes. Reverse transcribing all isolated RNA meant expressed TCRB transcripts were sequenced. Here immunoSEQ multiplex PCR was the method, and the copy in TCRdb shows in-frame clones only, minus some. The data contain 640,000 or so clones, roughly 13% of them singletons. Study-wide points: TCRB CDR3s were moderately but significantly shorter in Type 1 diabetes patients in all four CD4+ subsets. cDNA-based sequencing might over-represent cells highly expressing TCR.

Each of the CD4+ naive, central memory, regulatory and stem cell-like memory populations was sorted via CD45RO/CCR7/CD25/CD127/CD95/CD27. Trimming pared 0 bases from V and 4 bases from J, leaving 10 bases between. CDR3 size: 14 residues. Germline loops: CDR1 SGHRS, CDR2 YFSETQ. The table lists this clone with a few counts. What it binds is unknown. Sequencing used naive CD4+ T cells from blood. The TCR originated in a young man with type 1 diabetes. This chain joins TRBV5-1 and TRBJ2-5; no clear D. CDR3 sequence reads: CASSLGVPPETQYF. The CDR3 DNA is TGCGCCAGCAGCTTGGGGGTACCACCAGAGACCCAGTACTTC.